Presented here are 30 T cell receptor beta chains from one specimen sequenced in a study of blood T cell repertoires in COVID-19. The method was immunoSEQ multiplex PCR; TCRdb's version includes in-frame clones alone and lacks a portion of them. The table shows fewer than 40,000 clones, with 75% to 90% occurring only once. The material sequenced was peripheral blood. These receptors originate from a woman of 80 years or more with active or convalescent COVID-19.

The chain recombines TRBV19 with TRBJ1-6; a possible D gene is TRBD1 (6 bases). Trimming stripped 4 bases from V and 7 bases from J, with 11 bases between. The length of the CDR3 is 14 residues. Per the germline V gene, CDR1 is LNHDA and CDR2 is SQIVND (reference sequence). The CDR3 protein is CASSTAGDNSPLHF. The CDR3 DNA follows: TGTGCCAGTAGTACGGCAGGGGACAATTCACCCCTCCACTTT.

The chain combines TRBV10-2 with TRBJ2-7; 9 bases are a match to TRBD1. The CDR3 has 14 amino acids. Losses at the gene ends were 8 bases for V and 6 bases for J; bases not matched to a gene: 11. Germline CDR1 WSHSY, CDR2 SAAADI. CDR3 bases: TGCGCCAGCGGGCGGACAGGGGATTATTTCGAGCAGTACTTC. Translating it yields CASGRTGDYFEQYF.

The chain is built from TRBV6-1 and TRBJ2-6; D remains ambiguous. Germline CDR1 and CDR2: MNHNS and SASEGT. V dropped 2 bases and J dropped 1 base, with 9 bases sitting between them. This CDR3 comprises 16 residues. CDR3 bases: TGTGCCAGCAGTGAACCAATTAGTTCTGGGGCCAACGTCCTGACTTTC. This sequence encodes CASSEPISSGANVLTF.

The V gene is TRBV5-6, the J gene TRBJ1-5, with 7 bases matching TRBD1. The CDR3 runs to 15 residues. J lost 0 bases, V lost 0 bases, and 0 bases had no gene match. Germline CDR1 SGHDT, CDR2 YYEEEE. The CDR3 coding sequence is TGTGCCAGCAGCTTGGAGGGGGCTAGCAATCAGCCCCAGCATTTT. Translated, it gives CASSLEGASNQPQHF.

The genes are TRBV11-2 and TRBJ1-1; no firm D call. Germline V CDR1 and CDR2: SGHAT, FQNNGV. The V gene lost 0 bases and the J gene lost 5 bases, with 7 bases spanning the gap. This CDR3 region has 13 residues. Here the CDR3 DNA reads TGTGCCAGCAGCTTAGACCCCTTAACTGAAGCTTTCTTT. Translating it yields CASSLDPLTEAFF.

This clone was counted between two and nine times. The genes are TRBV11-2 and TRBJ1-4; D uncertain. The CDR3 contains 14 residues. Germline values: CDR1 SGHAT, CDR2 FQNNGV. V lost 5 bases to trimming and J lost 6 bases, with 13 bases between them. CDR3 sequence reads: CASSISLSDEKLFF. The CDR3 bases are TGTGCCAGCAGCATTTCACTGTCCGATGAAAAACTGTTTTTT.

V gene TRBV11-2 combines with J gene TRBJ2-2, with 10 bases fitting TRBD2. The V and J ends lost 6 bases and 5 bases, in that order; junction bases with no gene match: 6. Germline V gives CDR1 SGHAT, CDR2 FQNNGV. CDR3 length: 15 residues. CDR3 region: CASSPTSGITGELFF. Here the CDR3 DNA reads TGTGCCAGCAGTCCCACTAGCGGGATTACCGGGGAGCTGTTTTTT.

The genes are TRBV21-1 and TRBJ1-1; TRBD1, the D gene given by the table, was not confirmed from the DNA. TRBV21-1 has pseudogene status. The CDR3 totals 14 residues. CDR3 protein: CASSKVDRKDEAFF. The CDR3 DNA sequence: TGTGCCAGCAGCAAGGTGGACAGGAAAGATGAAGCTTTCTTT.

The chain joins TRBV7-7 to TRBJ1-5; 12 bases agree with TRBD1. Germline trimming cut 4 bases from V and 4 bases from J; bases unmatched to any gene: 17. Germline V lookup: CDR1 SSHAT, CDR2 FNYEAQ (reference sequence). The CDR3 totals 20 residues. The CDR3 loop is CASSSVWGQGAGIWNQPQHF. The CDR3, as DNA: TGTGCCAGCAGCTCCGTCTGGGGACAGGGGGCCGGTATATGGAATCAGCCCCAGCATTTT.

This chain connects TRBV10-1 to TRBJ2-1; 8 bases align to TRBD2. Looked up from germline, CDR1 is WNHNN and CDR2 is SYGVQD (reference sequence). The CDR3 length is 10 residues. V was pared by 8 bases and J by 9 bases, with 0 bases of the junction left unmatched. The CDR3, as DNA: TGCGCCAGCCGGGGGGGTGAGCAGTTCTTC. Protein sequence: CASRGGEQFF.

The rearrangement uses TRBV5-4 and TRBJ1-2; 7 bases are shared with TRBD1. CDR1 is SGHNT, CDR2 YYREEE, per germline (reference sequence). V shed 3 bases, J shed 4 bases, and the junction held 3 bases outside the gene matches. This CDR3 comprises 13 residues. CDR3 DNA: TGTGCCAGCAGCTCCCGACAGGGCTATGGCTACACCTTC. Encoded protein: CASSSRQGYGYTF.

This rearrangement joins TRBV28 to TRBJ1-2; D might be TRBD1 (5 bases). With 4 bases removed from V and 5 bases from J, the gap between germline ends came to 11 bases. The CDR3 length is 13 residues. CDR1 is MDHEN, CDR2 SYDVKM, per germline. CDR3: CASSSTGGYGYTF. The CDR3 DNA reads as TGTGCCAGCAGTTCGACCGGGGGATATGGCTACACCTTC.

The chain uses TRBV6-5 and TRBJ1-2; D may be TRBD1 (5 bases). The V end was cut by 6 bases, the J end by 4 bases, with 9 bases between. This CDR3 has 12 amino acids. Per the germline V gene, CDR1 is MNHEY and CDR2 is SVGAGI. Here the CDR3 reads CASRLGGYGYTF. The CDR3 nucleotides are TGTGCCAGCAGGTTGGGGGGCTATGGCTACACCTTC.

The chain has TRBV7-8 and TRBJ1-3, with D possibly matching TRBD1 (5 bases). Trimming removed 5 bases from V and 1 base from J, with 12 bases in between. Germline loops: CDR1 SGHVS, CDR2 FQNEAQ. The CDR3 length is 15 residues. The CDR3 loop reads CASSPSGGSGNTIYF. DNA of the CDR3: TGTGCCAGCAGCCCTTCGGGGGGTTCTGGAAACACCATATATTTT. Complete variable domain (other parts from reference TRBV7-8 and TRBJ1-3): GAGVSQSPRYKVAKRGQDVALRCDPISGHVSLFWYQQALGQGPEFLTYFQNEAQLDKSGLPSDRFFAERPEGSVSTLKIQRTQQEDSAVYLCASSPSGGSGNTIYFGEGSWLTVV.

The gene calls are TRBV3-1 (or the pseudogene TRBV3-2) and TRBJ1-2; 8 positions match TRBD1. Germline values: CDR1 LGHDT, CDR2 YNNKEL (reference sequence). The trim removed 0 bases at V and 5 bases at J, leaving 5 bases unmatched. The CDR3 spans 15 residues. CDR3 DNA: TGTGCCAGCAGCCAAGAGGACAGGGTAGGGTATGGCTACACCTTC. Amino acid sequence: CASSQEDRVGYGYTF.

The CDR3 is CASSSYGTSEYEQYF. The DNA of the CDR3 is TGCGCCAGCAGCTCCTACGGGACTAGCGAATACGAGCAGTACTTC. The chain joins TRBV5-1 to TRBJ2-7; 10 nucleotides match TRBD2. With 3 bases clipped from V and 4 bases from J, the junction kept 7 bases outside the gene matches. From germline, CDR1 is SGHRS and CDR2 YFSETQ. The CDR3 length is 15 residues.

The chain joins TRBV2 to TRBJ1-1, with a tentative D call TRBD1 (6 bases). V was clipped by 7 bases and J by 1 base, with 10 bases between them. CDR3 length equals 13 residues. Germline V gives CDR1 SNHLY, CDR2 FYNNEI. CDR3 nucleotides: TGTGCCAGCATTCAGGGGCAGAACACTGAAGCTTTCTTT. It yields the protein CASIQGQNTEAFF.

The chain is built from TRBV7-8 and TRBJ1-4; 8 bases are shared with TRBD1. V was pared by 5 bases and J by 7 bases, with 9 bases of the junction left unmatched. The CDR3 runs to 15 residues. The germline CDR1 and CDR2 sequences are SGHVS and FQNEAQ. CDR3 nucleotides: TGTGCCAGCAGCACCTCAGGGGGCGGACGTGAAAAACTGTTTTTT. Amino acid sequence: CASSTSGGGREKLFF.

This rearrangement joins TRBV30 to TRBJ2-5, with D possibly matching TRBD2 (5 bases). Per the germline V gene, CDR1 is GTSNPN and CDR2 is SVGIG (reference sequence). Between the trimmed V and J ends, which lost 6 bases and 1 base, there was a span of 6 bases. This CDR3 spans 11 amino acids. The CDR3 loop reads CACAGQETQYF. The CDR3 DNA sequence: TGTGCCTGTGCGGGCCAAGAGACCCAGTACTTC.

This chain links TRBV6-2 or TRBV6-3 with TRBJ1-5, with D uncertain. The CDR3 covers 16 residues. Looked up from germline, CDR1 is MNHEY and CDR2 is SVGEGT. The V and J ends lost 5 bases and 0 bases respectively, with 14 bases between them. The CDR3 sequence is CASSRPSTPSNQPQHF. Written as DNA, the CDR3 is TGTGCCAGCAGTCGCCCGTCGACACCTAGCAATCAGCCCCAGCATTTT.

J is TRBJ2-3 and V is TRBV10-3, with TRBD1 matching over 8 bases. In germline, CDR1 is ENHRY, CDR2 SYGVKD. V shed 9 bases, J shed 4 bases, and the junction held 9 bases outside the gene matches. The CDR3 spans 14 residues. For the CDR3, the DNA is TGTGCCATGCAGGCAGGGGGCGACGCAGATACGCAGTATTTT. It encodes CAMQAGGDADTQYF.

The V gene is TRBV7-2, the J gene TRBJ2-2, with 12 bases lining up with TRBD1. With V trimmed by 7 bases and J by 7 bases, 7 bases remained unmatched. Germline V CDR1 and CDR2: SGHTA, FQGNSA. The length of the CDR3 is 15 residues. The CDR3 nucleotides read TGTGCCAGCACCGCCGGGACAGGGGGCTTCGGGGAGCTGTTTTTT. It codes for CASTAGTGGFGELFF.

The rearrangement uses TRBV5-8 and TRBJ2-2; the match to TRBD1 covers 7 bases. The CDR3 totals 17 residues. V lost 2 bases, J lost 3 bases, and 10 bases stayed unmatched. The germline V gene encodes CDR1 SGHTS and CDR2 YDEGEE. The CDR3 DNA reads as TGTGCCAGCAGCTTAGGGGGCGCGGGCTGGTACACCGGGGAGCTGTTTTTT. Amino acid sequence: CASSLGGAGWYTGELFF.

The J gene is TRBJ2-1, the V gene TRBV21-1; TRBD1 is the table's D call and was not checked against the DNA. TRBV21-1 is reported as a pseudogene. This CDR3 has 13 amino acids. The CDR3 coding sequence is TGTGCCAGCAGCCCCACCAGGGGCAATGAGCAGTTCTTC. As protein: CASSPTRGNEQFF.

This sequence joins TRBV11-1 and TRBJ1-1; D may be TRBD1 (6 bases). The CDR3 consists of 14 residues. The germline CDR1 and CDR2 sequences are SGHAT and FQDESV (reference sequence). V was shortened by 2 bases and J by 2 bases, with 9 bases between the two germline ends. CDR3 loop: CASSLIRGNTEAFF. CDR3 bases: TGTGCCAGCAGCTTAATCAGGGGAAACACTGAAGCTTTCTTT.

The V and J genes are TRBV11-2 and TRBJ1-1; 10 positions agree with TRBD1. The length of the CDR3 is 16 residues. The trim removed 5 bases at V and 5 bases at J, leaving 11 bases unmatched. Germline V gene sequence: CDR1 SGHAT, CDR2 FQNNGV. In nucleotides, the CDR3 is TGTGCCAGCAGCCTACGACAGGGGGCGGTTTGGACTGAAGCTTTCTTT. It encodes CASSLRQGAVWTEAFF. Together with reference TRBV11-2 and TRBJ1-1, the CDR3 gives the full variable domain: EAGVAQSPRYKIIEKRQSVAFWCNPISGHATLYWYQQILGQGPKLLIQFQNNGVVDDSQLPKDRFSAERLKGVDSTLKIQPAKLEDSAVYLCASSLRQGAVWTEAFFGQGTRLTVV.

This clone has only one observation. The J gene is TRBJ1-3, the V gene TRBV9, with a tentative D call TRBD1 (6 bases). The length of the CDR3 is 16 residues. Germline V gene data show CDR1 as SGDLS and CDR2 as YYNGEE. With 3 bases removed from V and 4 bases from J, the gap between germline ends came to 17 bases. DNA for the CDR3: TGTGCCAGCAGCGCCGATCCCTGGCAGGGGGGAAACACCATATATTTT. It codes for CASSADPWQGGNTIYF. Drawing the rest from reference TRBV9 and TRBJ1-3, the complete variable domain is DSGVTQTPKHLITATGQRVTLRCSPRSGDLSVYWYQQSLDQGLQFLIQYYNGEERAKGNILERFSAQQFPDLHSELNLSSLELGDSALYFCASSADPWQGGNTIYFGEGSWLTVV.

This clone has a single count. The rearrangement uses TRBV3-1 (or the pseudogene TRBV3-2) and TRBJ1-3; unclear D gene. V was shortened by 6 bases and J by 2 bases, with 14 bases between the two germline ends. CDR3 length: 15 amino acids. The germline V gene has CDR1 LGHDT and CDR2 YNNKEL (reference sequence). The CDR3 is CASSRAGKAGNTIYF. The CDR3 coding sequence is TGTGCCAGCAGTCGGGCGGGGAAAGCTGGAAACACCATATATTTT.

This clone is a singleton in its sample. V usage is TRBV10-2 and J usage is TRBJ2-7; D gene uncertain. Trimming took 4 bases from V and 3 from J, leaving 7 bases between them. The CDR3 covers 12 residues. Germline V gives CDR1 WSHSY, CDR2 SAAADI. The CDR3 coding sequence is TGCGCCAGCAGTGGGGCAGGCTACGAGCAGTACTTC. Encoded protein: CASSGAGYEQYF.

About this clone: A read error may produce the germline difference seen at one junction end. V and J are TRBV27 and TRBJ1-2; 8 nucleotides align to TRBD1. Germline V CDR1 and CDR2: MNHEY, SMNVEV (reference sequence). The CDR3 length is 15 residues. The CDR3 reads CASSSLDRERSGYTF. CDR3 nucleotides: TGTGCCAGTAGTTCCCTGGACAGGGAGCGATCGGGCTACACCTTC.